A single sample gave rise to the 17 T cell receptor beta chains below, sequenced in a study of OX40 agonist ivuxolimab in advanced cancers. The repertoire was sequenced with immunoSEQ multiplex PCR; TCRdb's copy has only in-frame clones and lacks some. The sample contains fewer than 85,000 clones, under 90% of which appear only once. Sequencing was performed on CD4+ or CD8+ T cells sorted from blood, taken in a trial of the OX40 agonist ivuxolimab. The receptors were sampled from an adult with an advanced solid tumor such as melanoma, head and neck, liver or kidney cancer.

This clone appeared once. The rearrangement uses TRBV18 and TRBJ1-2; 7 nucleotides align to TRBD1. The V segment lost 5 bases and the J segment 5 bases; nucleotides outside the gene matches: 5. Germline loops: CDR1 KGHSH, CDR2 LQKENI. The CDR3 is 13 residues long. The CDR3 loop is CASSGDRVYGYTF. As DNA, the CDR3 is TGTGCCAGCTCAGGAGACAGGGTATATGGCTACACCTTC.

This clone was found many times. V and J are TRBV25-1 and TRBJ1-2; 7 bases agree with TRBD1. This CDR3 comprises 14 residues. The germline V gene encodes CDR1 MGHDK and CDR2 SYGVNS. V lost 6 bases and J lost 4; bases outside the gene matches: 8. CDR3 nucleotide sequence: TGTGCCAGCAGGGGAGACAGGGTTGGCTATGGCTACACCTTC. As protein: CASRGDRVGYGYTF.

Note on this clone: Other nucleotide sequences in the sample specify the same CDR3. This CDR3 reads CAWSGLYEQYF. CDR3 nucleotides: TGTGCCTGGAGTGGGCTCTACGAGCAGTACTTC. The J gene is TRBJ2-7, the V gene TRBV30, with unresolved D. Germline assignment: CDR1 GTSNPN and CDR2 SVGIG (reference sequence). Trimming left V 1 base short and J 3 bases short, with 4 bases between. The CDR3 extends over 11 amino acids.

The chain employs TRBV2 and TRBJ1-1, with unresolved D. Trimming left V 7 bases short and J 0 bases short, with 6 bases between. The CDR3 has 12 residues. In germline, CDR1 is SNHLY, CDR2 FYNNEI. This CDR3 reads CASNRLNTEAFF. DNA for the CDR3: TGTGCCAGCAATAGGTTGAACACTGAAGCTTTCTTT.

This clone appeared a few times. CDR3 amino acids: CASRGGQGNNYEQYF. In nucleotides, the CDR3 is TGTGCCAGCAGGGGGGGACAGGGGAACAACTACGAGCAGTACTTC. The V and J genes are TRBV6-1 and TRBJ2-7, with TRBD1 matching over 10 bases. CDR1 MNHNS and CDR2 SASEGT come from the germline V gene. V lost 6 bases to trimming and J lost 3 bases; unmatched junction nucleotides: 8. The length of the CDR3 is 15 residues.

The J gene is TRBJ2-7, the V gene TRBV5-1, with 7 bases fitting TRBD2. The length of the CDR3 is 15 residues. The germline CDR1 and CDR2 sequences are SGHRS and YFSETQ. V lost 3 bases and J lost 2; bases outside the gene matches: 8. CDR3 in amino acids: CASSSSGKETYEQYF. The CDR3 bases are TGCGCCAGCAGCTCGAGCGGGAAGGAGACCTACGAGCAGTACTTC.

This clone was seen just once. The V call is TRBV29-1, the J call TRBJ2-5; 13 bases match TRBD2. Germline values: CDR1 SQVTM, CDR2 ANQGSEA. CDR3 length equals 14 residues. V dropped 7 bases and J dropped 8; count of bases not matched to a gene: 10. CDR3: CSGGTSGVGGTQYF. CDR3 coding DNA: TGCAGCGGCGGGACTAGCGGGGTGGGCGGCACCCAGTACTTC.

This rearrangement joins TRBV20-1 to TRBJ1-1, with no clear D. Germline CDR1 reads DFQATT; CDR2 reads SNEGSKA (reference sequence). With 2 bases removed from V and 11 bases from J, the gap between germline ends came to 12 bases. The CDR3 loop spans 11 amino acids. CDR3 sequence (DNA): TGCAGTGCTAGAACGGACCCGGTTGCTTTCTTT. This sequence encodes CSARTDPVAFF.

Here the CDR3 DNA reads TGTGCCAGCAGCCTGCGGGGACAGGGGGGCAACATTCAGTACTTC. This translates into CASSLRGQGGNIQYF. The V call is TRBV7-3, the J call TRBJ2-4, with 11 bases aligning to TRBD1. Losses at the gene ends were 5 bases for V and 7 bases for J; bases not matched to a gene: 7. Germline V CDR1 and CDR2: SGHTA, FQGTGA. This CDR3 has 15 residues.

V and J are TRBV4-1 and TRBJ2-7; 7 bases agree with TRBD1. The CDR3 extends over 17 amino acids. V lost 0 bases, J lost 4 bases, and 12 bases stayed unmatched. Germline CDR1 and CDR2: MGHRA and YSYEKL. CDR3 sequence reads: CASSQDGPGTDFYEQYF. DNA of the CDR3: TGCGCCAGCAGCCAAGATGGTCCTGGGACAGACTTTTACGAGCAGTACTTC.

The chain combines TRBV7-2 with TRBJ2-4; D is ambiguous. The germline V gene encodes CDR1 SGHTA and CDR2 FQGNSA. Trimming left V 1 base short and J 11 bases short, with 18 bases between. CDR3 size: 15 residues. The CDR3 DNA reads TGTGCCAGCAGCTTAGGGGCCCTCTTTCAATCCCTTCAGTACTTC. Residues: CASSLGALFQSLQYF.

The chain joins TRBV6-1 to TRBJ1-2, with D tentatively TRBD1 (5 bases). In germline, CDR1 is MNHNS, CDR2 SASEGT. The CDR3 consists of 17 residues. Trimming took off 2 bases at V and 4 bases at J, with 20 bases between the two ends. In DNA form, the CDR3 reads TGTGCCAGCAGTGAAATAGCCGGAGGAGGGACCATCTATGGCTACACCTTC. Its translation is CASSEIAGGGTIYGYTF.

This clone has a handful of counts. The chain uses TRBV5-1 and TRBJ1-6, with D perhaps matching TRBD1 (5 bases). V was shortened by 7 bases and J by 3 bases, with 8 bases between the two germline ends. Germline V gene sequence: CDR1 SGHRS, CDR2 YFSETQ. The CDR3 covers 13 residues. CDR3 residues: CASGQDYNSPLHF. The CDR3 nucleotides read TGCGCCAGCGGACAAGACTATAATTCACCCCTCCACTTT. Complete variable domain (other parts from reference TRBV5-1 and TRBJ1-6): KAGVTQTPRYLIKTRGQQVTLSCSPISGHRSVSWYQQTPGQGLQFLFEYFSETQRNKGNFPGRFSGRQFSNSRSEMNVSTLELGDSALYLCASGQDYNSPLHFGNGTRLTVT.

CDR3 DNA: TGCGCCAGCAGCTGGGAGACAGGGGGAGCGTGGGGCTACGAGCAGTACTTC. Protein: CASSWETGGAWGYEQYF. This chain joins TRBV5-1 and TRBJ2-7, with 9 bases lining up with TRBD1. CDR3 length: 17 residues. V dropped 3 bases and J dropped 3; count of bases not matched to a gene: 13. The germline V gene encodes CDR1 SGHRS and CDR2 YFSETQ. The variable domain in full, completed from reference TRBV5-1 and TRBJ2-7, reads KAGVTQTPRYLIKTRGQQVTLSCSPISGHRSVSWYQQTPGQGLQFLFEYFSETQRNKGNFPGRFSGRQFSNSRSEMNVSTLELGDSALYLCASSWETGGAWGYEQYFGPGTRLTVT.

The chain combines TRBV4-3 with TRBJ2-3, with D unresolved. Trimming stripped 1 base from V and 2 bases from J, with 10 bases between. The CDR3 loop spans 15 amino acids. Germline V lookup: CDR1 LGHNA, CDR2 YSLEER. CDR3 DNA: TGCGCCAGCAGCCAAGGAAGAGATCTCACAGATACGCAGTATTTT. Translated: CASSQGRDLTDTQYF.

V usage is TRBV5-1 and J usage is TRBJ1-1, with TRBD1 matching 10 bases. V was clipped by 6 bases and J by 0 bases; unmatched bases: 5. In germline, CDR1 is SGHRS, CDR2 YFSETQ. This CDR3 region has 15 residues. This CDR3 reads CASTQTGGLNTEAFF. The CDR3 DNA is TGCGCCAGCACCCAGACAGGGGGCCTGAACACTGAAGCTTTCTTT. The variable domain in full, with the rest retrieved from reference TRBV5-1 and TRBJ1-1, is KAGVTQTPRYLIKTRGQQVTLSCSPISGHRSVSWYQQTPGQGLQFLFEYFSETQRNKGNFPGRFSGRQFSNSRSEMNVSTLELGDSALYLCASTQTGGLNTEAFFGQGTRLTVV.

The chain uses TRBV7-3 and TRBJ2-5, with no clear D. The CDR3 is 13 amino acids. V was pared by 4 bases and J by 5 bases, with 11 bases between. The germline V gene encodes CDR1 SGHTA and CDR2 FQGTGA. The CDR3 sequence: CASSSPEEETQYF. For the CDR3, the DNA is TGTGCCAGCAGCTCCCCCGAGGAGGAGACCCAGTACTTC.